This TCR beta chain was profiled in a study of shared clonotypes between healthy human individuals. Overall study results and limits: Lower generation probabilities were found for non-shared clonotypes than for those shared by all four donors. Only a few donors were included, so the genetic and exposure-history diversity represented was limited. Larger richness was generally estimated for naive than memory subsets.

The V end lost 6 bases, the J end lost 2 bases, and 8 bases lay between the germline ends. The CDR3 consists of 12 residues. The germline CDR1 and CDR2 sequences are KGHSH and LQKENI. TCRdb's table, derived via immunoSEQ multiplex PCR, lists solely in-frame clones and lacks some. The sample has some 2,000,000 clones; 85% to 95% are singletons. Splitting the CD4+ cells yielded a CD45RA+ naive subset and a CD45RA-negative memory subset. Turning to this clone: The antigen is undetermined. The same CDR3 also results from other DNA sequences found in this sample.

This sequence was found in a man between 18 and 29 years old in good health. V is TRBV18 and J is TRBJ2-7; D is unresolved. Sequencing was carried out using naive CD4+ T cells sorted from blood. Subset described: CD45RA+ positively selected. As DNA, the CDR3 is TGTGCCAGCTCCCCTACCACCTACGAGCAGTACTTC. It translates to CASSPTTYEQYF.